This record covers a single T cell receptor (beta chain). Time point specified: after dendritic cell vaccination, including at tumor progression/relapse. With 3 bases removed from V and 4 bases from J, the gap between germline ends came to 9 bases. The V gene's germline CDR1 is SGHTA and CDR2 FQGTGA. CDR3 length: 13 residues. The sample originates from a study of glioma-infiltrating T cells after dendritic cell vaccination. Sequencing used immunoSEQ multiplex PCR; TCRdb keeps in-frame clones, though not all of them. The sample holds 98,000 or so clones, around 80% seen once. The chain joins TRBV7-3 to TRBJ1-2; a possible D gene is TRBD1 (5 bases). The source was blood, collected after dendritic cell vaccination. This TCR was sampled from a human donor with glioblastoma. Written as DNA, the CDR3 is TGTGCCAGCAGCTTGGGAGGGACCTATGGCTACACCTTC. It translates to CASSLGGTYGYTF.